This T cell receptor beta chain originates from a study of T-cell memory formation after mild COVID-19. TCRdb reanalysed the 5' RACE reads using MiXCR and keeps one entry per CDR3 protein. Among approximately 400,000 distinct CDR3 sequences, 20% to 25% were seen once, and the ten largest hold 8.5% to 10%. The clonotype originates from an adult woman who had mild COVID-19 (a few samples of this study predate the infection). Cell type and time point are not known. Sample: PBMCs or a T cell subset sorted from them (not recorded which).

The CDR3 protein is CASSQDPSGRGAGELFF. CDR3 DNA: TGTGCCAGCAGCCAAGATCCCAGCGGGAGAGGTGCCGGGGAGCTGTTTTTT. The V call is TRBV4-2, the J call TRBJ2-2, with 8 bases fitting TRBD2. J was trimmed by 6 bases and V by 0 bases; bases with no gene match: 9. The CDR3 covers 17 residues. CDR1 is LGHNA, CDR2 YNFKEQ, per germline.